These 24 T cell receptor beta chains originate from one sample sequenced in a study of blood T cell repertoires in COVID-19. TCRdb's copy holds only in-frame clones and misses some; the assay was immunoSEQ multiplex PCR. The table includes fewer than 25,000 clones, around 90% detected once. Source material: peripheral blood. All receptors derive from a man aged 70 or older with active COVID-19.

The rearrangement uses TRBV10-3 and TRBJ1-3; D is unclear. V shed 3 bases and J shed 4 bases, with 10 bases lying between them. The CDR3 totals 14 residues. Germline lookup yields CDR1 ENHRY and CDR2 SYGVKD. In DNA form, the CDR3 reads TGTGCCATCAGTGATCTGGGAGGGGGAAACACCATATATTTT. It specifies CAISDLGGGNTIYF.

The chain recombines TRBV4-3 with TRBJ2-1; 12 bases fit TRBD2. J was trimmed by 0 bases and V by 0 bases; bases with no gene match: 12. The CDR3 extends over 21 amino acids. CDR1 and CDR2 from the germline V gene are LGHNA and YSLEER. The CDR3 protein is CASSQEIGGTSGWSSYNEQFF. In DNA form, the CDR3 reads TGCGCCAGCAGCCAAGAAATAGGCGGGACTAGCGGGTGGAGCTCCTACAATGAGCAGTTCTTC.

This chain links TRBV7-9 with TRBJ1-4, with 10 nucleotides matching TRBD1. Germline values: CDR1 SEHNR, CDR2 FQNEAQ (reference sequence). This CDR3 is built from 14 residues. The ends lost 4 bases at V and 7 bases at J; junction bases unmatched: 3. For the CDR3, the DNA is TGTGCCAGCAGCTCCGGGACAGGGGTTGAAAAACTGTTTTTT. It codes for CASSSGTGVEKLFF.

This chain connects TRBV6-2 or TRBV6-3 to TRBJ2-2, with a tentative D call TRBD2 (6 bases). The V end lost 6 bases, the J end lost 4 bases, and 12 bases lay between the germline ends. CDR1 and CDR2 from the germline V gene are MNHEY and SVGEGT. The CDR3 spans 14 residues. The CDR3 here is CASSLTRITGELFF. CDR3 bases: TGTGCCAGCAGCCTGACTAGAATCACCGGGGAGCTGTTTTTT.

The rearrangement links TRBV19 to TRBJ2-3; TRBD2 might be the D (5 bases). CDR1 LNHDA and CDR2 SQIVND come from the germline V gene (reference sequence). There are 15 residues in the CDR3. Trimming cost V 6 bases and J 4 bases, with 17 bases left between them. CDR3 sequence reads: CASRGALAPPDTQYF. The CDR3 region has the DNA TGTGCCAGTAGGGGCGCCTTAGCGCCCCCAGATACGCAGTATTTT.

The chain joins TRBV5-1 to TRBJ2-3; 10 nucleotides match TRBD2. The germline CDR1 and CDR2 sequences are SGHRS and YFSETQ. This CDR3 region has 18 residues. The junction had 13 bases not matched to a gene; V was cut back by 3 bases and J by 3 bases. CDR3 sequence (DNA): TGCGCCAGCAGCTCCTCGCCTTCACTAGCGGGGATAACAGATACGCAGTATTTT. This gives the protein CASSSSPSLAGITDTQYF.

The chain is built from TRBV5-1 and TRBJ2-1, with 9 nucleotides matching TRBD1. J gave up 6 bases and V 4 bases, and 5 bases lay outside the gene matches. CDR3 length equals 14 residues. The germline gives CDR1 SGHRS, CDR2 YFSETQ. CDR3 in amino acids: CASSPRTGVNEQFF. The CDR3, as DNA: TGCGCCAGCAGCCCTCGGACAGGGGTCAATGAGCAGTTCTTC.

This clone was found once. The genes are TRBV10-1 and TRBJ2-3; 12 bases match TRBD2. The germline CDR1 and CDR2 sequences are WNHNN and SYGVQD (reference sequence). CDR3 length: 19 residues. The V segment lost 4 bases and the J segment 4 bases; nucleotides outside the gene matches: 15. The CDR3 reads CASSATSGGLPDRSDTQYF. In DNA, the CDR3 is TGCGCCAGCAGTGCTACTAGCGGGGGGCTCCCCGATCGCTCAGATACGCAGTATTTT.

This sequence joins TRBV9 and TRBJ1-4; D gene unclear. Germline CDR1 is SGDLS and CDR2 is YYNGEE. The ends were cut back, 3 bases at V and 1 base at J, with 10 bases in the middle. This CDR3 is built from 15 residues. CDR3 DNA sequence: TGTGCCAGCAGCGAGGCGGAAGGAACTAATGAAAAACTGTTTTTT. Translating it yields CASSEAEGTNEKLFF.

This rearrangement joins TRBV5-1 to TRBJ2-2, with a tentative D call TRBD1 (6 bases). The CDR3 has 16 residues. The ends were cut back, 1 base at V and 0 bases at J, with 10 bases in the middle. Looked up from germline, CDR1 is SGHRS and CDR2 is YFSETQ. The CDR3 loop is CASSLHAGANTGELFF. In nucleotides, the CDR3 is TGCGCCAGCAGCTTGCATGCAGGGGCGAACACCGGGGAGCTGTTTTTT. Based on the CDR3 plus reference TRBV5-1 and TRBJ2-2, the full variable domain is KAGVTQTPRYLIKTRGQQVTLSCSPISGHRSVSWYQQTPGQGLQFLFEYFSETQRNKGNFPGRFSGRQFSNSRSEMNVSTLELGDSALYLCASSLHAGANTGELFFGEGSRLTVL.

The gene calls are TRBV28 and TRBJ2-6; D is uncertain. Germline values: CDR1 MDHEN, CDR2 SYDVKM. V lost 5 bases and J lost 1, with 9 bases in between. This CDR3 has 15 amino acids. The CDR3 loop is CASSLTGSGANVLTF. The CDR3 nucleotides are TGTGCCAGCAGTCTGACGGGTTCTGGGGCCAACGTCCTGACTTTC.

The gene calls are TRBV6-6 and TRBJ1-6; 9 positions agree with TRBD1. V trimming: 7 bases; J trimming: 13 bases; junction bases outside the gene matches: 14. The CDR3 length is 15 residues. Germline CDR1 MNHNY, CDR2 SVGAGI (reference sequence). CDR3 in amino acids: CASTELRQGEAPLHF. The CDR3 DNA follows: TGTGCCAGCACCGAGCTGAGACAGGGGGAGGCGCCCCTCCACTTT.

The chain is built from TRBV6-2 or TRBV6-3 and TRBJ2-2; D is perhaps TRBD1 (6 bases). The CDR3 length is 16 residues. Trimming took 3 bases from V and 1 from J, leaving 12 bases between them. Germline loops: CDR1 MNHEY, CDR2 SVGEGT. The DNA of the CDR3 is TGTGCCAGCAGTTATCAGGGGCTAAAGAACACCGGGGAGCTGTTTTTT. Encoded protein: CASSYQGLKNTGELFF.

The chain joins TRBV5-1 to TRBJ2-1, with TRBD2 matching 8 bases. This CDR3 has 15 residues. J was trimmed by 3 bases and V by 6 bases; bases with no gene match: 8. In germline, CDR1 is SGHRS, CDR2 YFSETQ. The CDR3 sequence is CASTPLTSVYNEQFF. CDR3 sequence (DNA): TGCGCCAGCACCCCCCTGACTAGCGTCTACAATGAGCAGTTCTTC. Supplemented by reference TRBV5-1 and TRBJ2-1, the full variable domain reads KAGVTQTPRYLIKTRGQQVTLSCSPISGHRSVSWYQQTPGQGLQFLFEYFSETQRNKGNFPGRFSGRQFSNSRSEMNVSTLELGDSALYLCASTPLTSVYNEQFFGPGTRLTVL.

The V and J genes are TRBV10-3 and TRBJ2-1; 12 bases agree with TRBD2. V lost 0 bases to trimming and J lost 10 bases; unmatched junction nucleotides: 4. This CDR3 spans 15 amino acids. Germline V gene sequence: CDR1 ENHRY, CDR2 SYGVKD. In DNA, the CDR3 is TGTGCCATCAGTGAGTCAAGGACTAGCGGGGCAGAGCAGTTCTTC. Translated, it gives CAISESRTSGAEQFF.

This sequence joins TRBV5-6 and TRBJ2-2, with TRBD2 identical over 12 bases. J gave up 6 bases and V 3 bases, and 6 bases lay outside the gene matches. The CDR3 extends over 16 amino acids. The V gene's germline CDR1 is SGHDT and CDR2 YYEEEE. The CDR3 DNA reads as TGTGCCAGCAGCTCCGAGACTAGCGGGAGAGCCGGGGAGCTGTTTTTT. This encodes CASSSETSGRAGELFF.

This rearrangement joins TRBV18 to TRBJ2-7; the match to TRBD1 covers 10 bases. The CDR3 contains 16 residues. V was pared by 4 bases and J by 7 bases, with 13 bases of the junction left unmatched. The germline gives CDR1 KGHSH, CDR2 LQKENI. CDR3 bases: TGTGCCAGCTCACGGTACTCAACCGGGACAGGGGAAGAGCAGTACTTC. As protein: CASSRYSTGTGEEQYF.

The V call is TRBV6-5, the J call TRBJ1-1; TRBD1 matches at 9 bases. The germline V gene has CDR1 MNHEY and CDR2 SVGAGI. V shed 6 bases, J shed 6 bases, and the junction held 5 bases outside the gene matches. The CDR3 has 13 amino acids. CDR3 bases: TGTGCCAGCAGATCACAGGGGGCTCCTGAAGCTTTCTTT. It translates to CASRSQGAPEAFF.

The J gene is TRBJ2-2, the V gene TRBV28; 9 nucleotides line up with TRBD1. The J segment lost 0 bases and the V segment lost 6 bases, leaving 5 bases of the junction unmatched. Germline assignment: CDR1 MDHEN and CDR2 SYDVKM. The CDR3 is 16 amino acids. CDR3 bases: TGTGCCAGCAGCCCGAGACAGGGGGCGAACACCGGGGAGCTGTTTTTT. Protein sequence: CASSPRQGANTGELFF.

The chain uses TRBV28 and TRBJ1-4; D unclear. Per the germline V gene, CDR1 is MDHEN and CDR2 is SYDVKM. CDR3 length: 14 amino acids. V lost 8 bases, J lost 1 base, and 11 bases lay in between. The CDR3 loop is CASAEGGTNEKLFF. For the CDR3, the DNA is TGTGCCAGCGCCGAGGGCGGAACTAATGAAAAACTGTTTTTT.

V gene TRBV24-1 combines with J gene TRBJ2-2; maybe TRBD2 (5 bases). The CDR3 has 13 amino acids. Germline-derived CDR1 and CDR2 are KGHDR and SFDVKD. Trimming cost V 3 bases and J 7 bases, with 8 bases left between them. CDR3: CATSDARDGELFF. The CDR3 DNA is TGTGCCACCAGTGATGCCCGGGACGGGGAGCTGTTTTTT.

This rearrangement joins TRBV19 to TRBJ2-7; 8 bases align to TRBD2. The CDR3 extends over 14 amino acids. Germline CDR1 and CDR2: LNHDA and SQIVND (reference sequence). The junction had 8 bases not matched to a gene; V was cut back by 3 bases and J by 7 bases. CDR3 bases: TGTGCCAGTAGTATTAGCGGGGCACCCGTTGAGCAGTACTTC. Its translation is CASSISGAPVEQYF.

The rearrangement links TRBV10-3 to TRBJ2-5; 7 nucleotides line up with TRBD2. Trimming removed 0 bases from V and 5 bases from J; junction bases left unmatched: 12. The germline V gene encodes CDR1 ENHRY and CDR2 SYGVKD. This CDR3 has 17 residues. CDR3 sequence (DNA): TGTGCCATCAGTGAGTCTATTCGCGGGAGTCCCGGGGAGACCCAGTACTTC. Translated, it gives CAISESIRGSPGETQYF.

The chain has TRBV18 and TRBJ1-1; 10 positions match TRBD1. The CDR3 loop spans 15 amino acids. The trim removed 5 bases at V and 1 base at J, leaving 4 bases unmatched. Looked up from germline, CDR1 is KGHSH and CDR2 is LQKENI. The CDR3: CASSSTGGRNTEAFF. The DNA for the CDR3 is TGTGCCAGCTCATCGACAGGGGGCCGGAACACTGAAGCTTTCTTT.